This T cell receptor (beta chain) appears in the sequencing data of a study of blood T cell repertoires in COVID-19. At the level of the study: PBMCs, B-cell-depleted T cells, or T cells provided the cDNA or gDNA that made up the material.

The table lists this clone with a count of one. The CDR3 has 15 residues. From germline, CDR1 is LGHNA and CDR2 YSLEER. The junction had 5 bases not matched to a gene; V was cut back by 2 bases and J by 5 bases. Repertoires were generated with immunoSEQ multiplex PCR, while TCRdb's copy carries only in-frame clones and drops some. The sample yields roughly 170,000 clones, roughly nine tenths seen once. The chain has TRBV4-3 and TRBJ2-1; 8 nucleotides agree with TRBD2. This receptor was identified in a man between 65 and 80 years old with active or convalescent COVID-19. Sequenced sample: peripheral blood. The CDR3 sequence: CASSQSGGGDNEQFF. CDR3 sequence (DNA): TGCGCCAGCAGCCAAAGCGGGGGAGGAGACAATGAGCAGTTCTTC.